A single T cell receptor (beta chain) is shown here with its context. Its antigen is undetermined. The data derive from a study of T cell responses to AZD1222 COVID-19 vaccine. General study findings and limits: Baseline seropositives among AZD1222 recipients totaled only 5 to 7. Reports indicate that nearly half of spike-specific TCRs are directed at unmutated variant regions.

The CDR3 length is 15 residues. Losses at the gene ends were 4 bases for V and 9 bases for J; bases not matched to a gene: 6. Germline values: CDR1 LGHDT, CDR2 YNNKEL (reference sequence). Sequencing used immunoSEQ multiplex PCR; TCRdb keeps in-frame clones, though not all of them. The table lists 90,000 or so clones, roughly 89% of them singletons. The chain joins TRBV3-1 (or the pseudogene TRBV3-2) to TRBJ1-6, with 10 bases aligning to TRBD1. This TCR derives from an adult in good health. The sequencing here drew on peripheral blood, taken on day 0 of AZD1222 vaccination. CDR3: CASSPRTGGSSPLHF. The CDR3 DNA is TGTGCCAGCAGCCCAAGGACAGGGGGGAGTTCACCCCTCCACTTT.